This T cell receptor beta chain was captured by sequencing in a study of T cell responses to AZD1222 COVID-19 vaccine. Study-level points and caveats: White British people made up most donors, females outnumbered males, and clonal diversity was possibly underestimated. Baseline serostatus was positive in only a handful of AZD1222 recipients. Repertoires in all cases were sampled only once the peak T cell response had passed. Spike-specific TCR breadth and depth both grew after two AZD1222 doses.

The CDR3 contains 15 residues. CDR1 and CDR2 (germline): KGHSH, LQKENI. Trimming stripped 3 bases from V and 10 bases from J, with 21 bases between. Note on this clone: What it binds is not known.

Sequencing was performed with immunoSEQ multiplex PCR; in TCRdb, only in-frame clones are kept and a portion is missing. In the table there are about 88,000 clones, 90% to 95% of which are singletons. The sample consisted of peripheral blood, taken on day 0 of MenACWY control vaccination. This TCR was recovered from an adult in good health. The V call is TRBV18, the J call TRBJ1-1, with a weak D call TRBD1 (5 bases). CDR3 in amino acids: CASSPGGPEQGGAFF. In nucleotides, the CDR3 is TGTGCCAGCTCACCGGGAGGGCCGGAGCAGGGTGGAGCTTTCTTT.